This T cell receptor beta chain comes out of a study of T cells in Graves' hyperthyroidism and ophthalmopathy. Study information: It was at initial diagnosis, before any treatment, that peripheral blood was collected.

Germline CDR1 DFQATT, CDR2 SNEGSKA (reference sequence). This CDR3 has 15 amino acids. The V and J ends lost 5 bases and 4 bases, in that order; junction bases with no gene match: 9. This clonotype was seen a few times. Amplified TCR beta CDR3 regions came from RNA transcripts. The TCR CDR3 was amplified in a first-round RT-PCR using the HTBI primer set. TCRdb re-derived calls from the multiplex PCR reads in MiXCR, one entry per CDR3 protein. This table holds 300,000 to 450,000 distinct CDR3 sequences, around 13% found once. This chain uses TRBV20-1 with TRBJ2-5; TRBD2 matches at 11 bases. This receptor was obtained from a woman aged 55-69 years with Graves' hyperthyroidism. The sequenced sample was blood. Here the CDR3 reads CSAGVAGGPGETQYF. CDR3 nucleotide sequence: TGCAGTGCTGGGGTAGCGGGAGGGCCGGGAGAGACCCAGTACTTC.